The 22 T cell receptor beta chains given below trace back to one sample, sequenced in a study of blood T cell repertoires in COVID-19. Repertoires were generated with immunoSEQ multiplex PCR, while TCRdb's copy carries only in-frame clones and drops some. The repertoire holds about 120,000 clones, with about four fifths as singletons. The sample comprised PBMCs or T cells enriched from blood (not recorded which). The receptor source for this set is a woman aged 25 to 39 who had recovered from COVID-19.

This clone was seen only a few times. V gene TRBV11-2 combines with J gene TRBJ2-1, with 10 bases that match TRBD2. This CDR3 has 15 amino acids. Germline V gene data show CDR1 as SGHAT and CDR2 as FQNNGV. After removal of 3 bases from V and 7 bases from J, the junction contained 6 bases not matched to a gene. The CDR3 sequence: CASSFLGLAKNEQFF. The CDR3 DNA reads TGTGCCAGCAGCTTTTTGGGACTAGCGAAAAATGAGCAGTTCTTC.

The chain couples TRBV28 to TRBJ1-5, with D unresolved. Germline values: CDR1 MDHEN, CDR2 SYDVKM. V lost 4 bases to trimming and J lost 4 bases, with 5 bases between them. This CDR3 contains 12 residues. CDR3 in DNA: TGTGCCAGCAGTTCGGGAAATCAGCCCCAGCATTTT. It encodes CASSSGNQPQHF.

The CDR3 DNA is TGTGCCAGCAGTCCCAGGACTAGCGGGAGAGGGACCTACGAGCAGTACTTC. It codes for CASSPRTSGRGTYEQYF. The chain employs TRBV27 and TRBJ2-7; 13 bases align to TRBD2. This CDR3 is built from 17 residues. The V gene end was trimmed by 5 bases and the J gene end by 2 bases; junction bases not matched to a gene: 9. CDR1 and CDR2 from the germline V gene are MNHEY and SMNVEV (reference sequence).

This chain links TRBV5-1 with TRBJ2-3; TRBD2 might be the D (6 bases). The germline V and J ends were trimmed by 0 bases and 7 bases, with 18 bases remaining between them. This CDR3 comprises 16 residues. Germline V lookup: CDR1 SGHRS, CDR2 YFSETQ. The CDR3 protein is CASSLEGRGSANTQYF. CDR3 nucleotides: TGCGCCAGCAGCTTGGAGGGGCGGGGCTCTGCAAATACGCAGTATTTT.

The V and J genes are TRBV25-1 and TRBJ1-5, with unresolved D. V dropped 1 base and J dropped 1 base, with 11 bases sitting between them. CDR1 and CDR2 from the germline V gene are MGHDK and SYGVNS. The CDR3 contains 16 residues. The CDR3 protein is CASSEFMRESNQPQHF. CDR3 nucleotide sequence: TGTGCCAGCAGTGAATTCATGAGGGAGAGCAATCAGCCCCAGCATTTT.

This chain connects TRBV24-1 to TRBJ2-3, with 12 bases lining up with TRBD2. The CDR3 has 17 residues. V shed 7 bases, J shed 4 bases, and the junction held 11 bases outside the gene matches. Germline-derived CDR1 and CDR2 are KGHDR and SFDVKD. CDR3 sequence reads: CATSTGLAGPGADTQYF. CDR3 sequence (DNA): TGTGCCACCAGCACAGGACTAGCGGGACCAGGGGCAGATACGCAGTATTTT.

The chain has TRBV6-2 or TRBV6-3 and TRBJ1-2, with D tentatively TRBD1 (5 bases). Germline assignment: CDR1 MNHEY and CDR2 SVGEGT. Trimming pared 5 bases from V and 4 bases from J, leaving 17 bases between. The CDR3 has 15 residues. The CDR3 loop is CASSVRGSGLYGYTF. In nucleotides, the CDR3 is TGTGCCAGCAGTGTAAGGGGCTCTGGGCTCTATGGCTACACCTTC.

The J gene is TRBJ2-7, the V gene TRBV18, with 11 bases matching TRBD2. The ends lost 3 bases at V and 4 bases at J; junction bases unmatched: 5. The V gene's germline CDR1 is KGHSH and CDR2 LQKENI. The CDR3 runs 15 residues. The CDR3 sequence is CASSPRGTSGYEQYF. In nucleotides, the CDR3 is TGTGCCAGCTCACCGCGTGGGACTAGCGGATACGAGCAGTACTTC.

V gene TRBV9 combines with J gene TRBJ1-1, with D hard to call. The CDR3 has 15 residues. Germline V lookup: CDR1 SGDLS, CDR2 YYNGEE. Trimming removed 0 bases at V and 1 base at J, with 10 bases between. For the CDR3, the DNA is TGTGCCAGCAGCGTAGGTCTGGCGGGGAACACTGAAGCTTTCTTT. Amino acids: CASSVGLAGNTEAFF.

The table lists this clone with a few counts. The rearrangement uses TRBV30 and TRBJ2-7; possibly TRBD2 for D (6 bases). Trimming removed 2 bases at V and 1 base at J, with 12 bases between. From germline, CDR1 is GTSNPN and CDR2 SVGIG (reference sequence). The CDR3 covers 14 residues. Written as DNA, the CDR3 is TGTGCCTGGAGTATCTTTGGGGGGTCCTACGAGCAGTACTTC. Its protein is CAWSIFGGSYEQYF.

The V gene is TRBV5-8, the J gene TRBJ2-3; D not certain. V was shortened by 1 base and J by 11 bases, with 8 bases between the two germline ends. Germline CDR1 is SGHTS and CDR2 is YDEGEE. CDR3 length: 11 residues. CDR3 loop: CASSLFQLQYF. The CDR3 nucleotides are TGTGCCAGCAGCTTGTTTCAGTTGCAGTATTTT.

V gene TRBV30 combines with J gene TRBJ2-1; 9 nucleotides agree with TRBD1. The CDR3 is 15 residues long. The V and J ends lost 2 bases and 5 bases, in that order; junction bases with no gene match: 7. Germline CDR1 GTSNPN, CDR2 SVGIG (reference sequence). CDR3 coding DNA: TGTGCCTGGAGTCCCCGGGACAGGGCCCACAATGAGCAGTTCTTC. Encoded protein: CAWSPRDRAHNEQFF.

A single count supports this clone. This chain joins TRBV7-6 and TRBJ2-1, with D unclear. Germline V gives CDR1 SGHVS, CDR2 FNYEAQ. This CDR3 comprises 15 residues. With 5 bases removed from V and 0 bases from J, the gap between germline ends came to 11 bases. CDR3 sequence (DNA): TGTGCCAGCAGCGAAGAATGGAGCTCCTACAATGAGCAGTTCTTC. Translation: CASSEEWSSYNEQFF. Full variable domain (rest looked up from reference TRBV7-6 and TRBJ2-1): GAGVSQSPRYKVTKRGQDVALRCDPISGHVSLYWYRQALGQGPEFLTYFNYEAQQDKSGLPNDRFSAERPEGSISTLTIQRTEQRDSAMYRCASSEEWSSYNEQFFGPGTRLTVL.

This chain links TRBV24-1 with TRBJ1-2; TRBD1 agrees at 7 bases. This CDR3 comprises 14 residues. The germline V gene encodes CDR1 KGHDR and CDR2 SFDVKD. The ends lost 6 bases at V and 10 bases at J; junction bases unmatched: 13. CDR3 nucleotides: TGTGCCACCAGTCCCTCGGGGTCGGGACAGTTCTACACCTTC. This codes for CATSPSGSGQFYTF.

The chain uses TRBV7-7 and TRBJ2-5, with 8 bases matching TRBD2. The germline CDR1 and CDR2 sequences are SSHAT and FNYEAQ (reference sequence). With 4 bases clipped from V and 3 bases from J, the junction kept 7 bases outside the gene matches. CDR3 length: 15 amino acids. CDR3 in DNA: TGTGCCAGCAGCTCCAGCGGGAGCCGGGAAGAGACCCAGTACTTC. Protein product: CASSSSGSREETQYF. Full variable domain (outside the CDR3, taken from reference TRBV7-7 and TRBJ2-5): GAGVSQSPRYKVTKRGQDVTLRCDPISSHATLYWYQQALGQGPEFLTYFNYEAQPDKSGLPSDRFSAERPEGSISTLTIQRTEQRDSAMYRCASSSSGSREETQYFGPGTRLLVL.

This clone was found once. CDR3 sequence: CAWKDSPNTEAFF. The CDR3 DNA reads as TGTGCCTGGAAGGACAGCCCGAACACTGAAGCTTTCTTT. The chain uses TRBV30 and TRBJ1-1, with TRBD1 as a possible D gene (6 bases). Trimming took off 4 bases at V and 1 base at J, with 10 bases between the two ends. The CDR3 has 13 residues. The germline gives CDR1 GTSNPN, CDR2 SVGIG (reference sequence).

V is TRBV9 and J is TRBJ2-7; 12 nucleotides agree with TRBD2. Germline CDR1 SGDLS, CDR2 YYNGEE. V trimming: 2 bases; J trimming: 7 bases; junction bases outside the gene matches: 10. The CDR3 is 16 residues long. As DNA, the CDR3 is TGTGCCAGCAGCGTCCTAGCGGGAGGGCCGTTTGGGGAGCAGTACTTC. Translated: CASSVLAGGPFGEQYF.

The chain employs TRBV7-9 and TRBJ2-7, with a possible D match to TRBD1 (5 bases). CDR3 length: 14 amino acids. Germline loops: CDR1 SEHNR, CDR2 FQNEAQ (reference sequence). Trimming removed 3 bases at V and 0 bases at J, with 9 bases between. The CDR3 region is CASSFDSPSYEQYF. The DNA of the CDR3 is TGTGCCAGCAGCTTCGACAGTCCCTCCTACGAGCAGTACTTC.

The chain links TRBV18 to TRBJ2-7, with D unclear. The V end lost 0 bases, the J end lost 3 bases, and 9 bases lay between the germline ends. This CDR3 has 14 residues. Germline lookup yields CDR1 KGHSH and CDR2 LQKENI. The CDR3 is CASSPPGSYYEQYF. The CDR3 DNA is TGTGCCAGCTCACCACCCGGTTCTTACTACGAGCAGTACTTC. Supplemented by reference TRBV18 and TRBJ2-7, the full variable domain reads NAGVMQNPRHLVRRRGQEARLRCSPMKGHSHVYWYRQLPEEGLKFMVYLQKENIIDESGMPKERFSAEFPKEGPSILRIQQVVRGDSAAYFCASSPPGSYYEQYFGPGTRLTVT.

The chain links TRBV18 to TRBJ1-2, with a possible D match to TRBD1 (6 bases). The CDR3 totals 14 residues. The germline CDR1 and CDR2 sequences are KGHSH and LQKENI. V dropped 3 bases and J dropped 6 bases, with 14 bases sitting between them. The CDR3 protein is CASSPLQGLDGYTF. DNA for the CDR3: TGTGCCAGCTCACCGCTACAGGGCTTGGATGGCTACACCTTC.

This sequence joins TRBV5-1 and TRBJ1-4, with D uncertain. From germline, CDR1 is SGHRS and CDR2 YFSETQ. V was clipped by 7 bases and J by 5 bases, with 24 bases between them. There are 17 residues in the CDR3. Here the CDR3 reads CASSHSLPVRANEKLFF. The CDR3 nucleotides read TGCGCCAGCTCTCACAGCCTGCCAGTGAGGGCCAATGAAAAACTGTTTTTT.

The chain employs TRBV18 and TRBJ2-1; D possibly corresponds to TRBD2 (6 bases). Germline CDR1 is KGHSH and CDR2 is LQKENI. Trimming took 3 bases from V and 5 from J, leaving 11 bases between them. This CDR3 has 14 amino acids. The chain's CDR3 is CASSPTSSNNEQFF. In DNA form, the CDR3 reads TGTGCCAGCTCACCGACTAGTAGTAACAATGAGCAGTTCTTC.